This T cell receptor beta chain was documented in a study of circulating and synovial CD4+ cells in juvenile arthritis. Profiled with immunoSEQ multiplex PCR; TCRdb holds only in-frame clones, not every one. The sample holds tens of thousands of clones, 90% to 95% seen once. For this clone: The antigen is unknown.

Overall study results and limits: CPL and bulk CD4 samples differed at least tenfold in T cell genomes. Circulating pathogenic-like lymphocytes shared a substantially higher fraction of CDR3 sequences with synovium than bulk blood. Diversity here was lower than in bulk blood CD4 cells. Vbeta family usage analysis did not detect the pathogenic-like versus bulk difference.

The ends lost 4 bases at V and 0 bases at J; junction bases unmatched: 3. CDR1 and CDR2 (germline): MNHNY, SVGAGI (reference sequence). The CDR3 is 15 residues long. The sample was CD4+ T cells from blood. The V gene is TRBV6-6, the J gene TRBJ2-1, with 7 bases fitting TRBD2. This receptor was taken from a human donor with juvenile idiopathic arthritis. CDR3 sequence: CASSFGGSSYNEQFF. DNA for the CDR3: TGTGCCAGCAGTTTCGGGGGGAGCTCCTACAATGAGCAGTTCTTC.